This is a list of T cell receptor beta chains from one sample in a study of blood T cells in healthy people across ages. Using its own MiXCR run on the 5' RACE reads, TCRdb lists one record per CDR3 protein. This table holds approximately 960,000 distinct CDR3 sequences, about 29% found once. This same sample was also taken into another study, of T cells of mothers and their children.

Sequencing was done on a sample of blood. Receptors originate from a woman between 35 and 50 years old in good health. Both conserved end residues are part of each CDR3. The D gene is left open where the match is weak. Size tells how often a clone was seen (once, few, many) or the class of an expanded clone, and some rows leave it out.

D	V	size	J	CDR3	DNA
TRBD1	TRBV20-1	many	TRBJ2-4	CSARDQLPDRKNIQYF	TGCAGTGCTAGAGATCAGTTACCGGACAGGAAAAACATTCAGTACTTC
TRBD2	TRBV20-1	once	TRBJ2-5	CSAPRLAGEGGLRETQYF	TGCAGTGCTCCTAGACTAGCGGGAGAAGGCGGGTTAAGAGAGACCCAGTACTTC
TRBD1	TRBV27	few	TRBJ2-7	CASSSIQGYEQYF	TGTGCCAGCAGTTCAATACAGGGGTACGAGCAGTACTTC
NA	TRBV2	NA	TRBJ1-2	CASSEAPGVYYGYTF	TGTGCCAGCAGTGAAGCCCCCGGGGTCTATTATGGCTACACCTTC
NA	TRBV28	many	TRBJ1-1	CASSLVGRGTPEAFF	TGTGCCAGCAGTCTTGTTGGTCGAGGGACACCTGAAGCTTTCTTT
NA	TRBV24-1	NA	TRBJ2-1	CATSPRGPLPYNEQFF	TGTGCCACCAGTCCACGGGGCCCACTACCTTACAATGAGCAGTTCTTC
NA	TRBV20-1	NA	TRBJ1-5	CSARVLTGTQPQHF	TGCAGTGCTAGAGTTCTAACAGGGACCCAGCCCCAGCATTTT
NA	TRBV28	NA	TRBJ2-3	CASNPTVSTDTQYF	TGTGCCAGCAACCCGACAGTTAGCACAGATACGCAGTATTTT
NA	TRBV7-2	NA	TRBJ1-1	CASSLGFMNTEAFF	TGTGCCAGCAGCTTAGGGTTCATGAACACTGAAGCTTTCTTT
NA	TRBV20-1	once	TRBJ1-5	CSARGEYNQPQHF	TGCAGTGCTAGGGGGGAGTACAATCAGCCCCAGCATTTT
NA	TRBV5-1	many	TRBJ2-1	CASKLSGYYNEQFF	TGCGCCAGCAAACTAAGCGGATACTACAATGAGCAGTTCTTC
NA	TRBV2	few	TRBJ1-2	CASSKTPEGDGYTF	TGTGCCAGCAGCAAAACCCCGGAGGGAGATGGCTACACCTTC
TRBD1	TRBV12-3/TRBV12-4	few	TRBJ1-4	CASSIRQGGEKLFF	TGTGCCAGCAGTATTAGACAGGGTGGGGAAAAACTGTTTTTT
NA	TRBV20-1	NA	TRBJ2-4	CSARDPSFTSYNEQYF	TGCAGTGCTAGAGATCCCAGCTTTACGTCCTACAATGAGCAGTACTTC
TRBD1	TRBV7-9	NA	TRBJ2-1	CASGLGFAGGYNEQFF	TGTGCCAGCGGCTTAGGGTTCGCAGGGGGCTACAATGAGCAGTTCTTC
TRBD1	TRBV7-7	few	TRBJ1-4	CASSLGQGQVLFF	TGTGCTAGCAGCTTAGGTCAAGGACAGGTCCTGTTTTTT
TRBD1	TRBV18	NA	TRBJ1-1	CASSPRTGVNTEAFF	TGTGCCAGCTCACCGAGGACAGGGGTGAACACTGAAGCTTTCTTT
TRBD1	TRBV27	few	TRBJ1-1	CASSLWTGGMTEAFF	TGTGCCAGCAGTTTATGGACAGGGGGGATGACTGAAGCTTTCTTT
NA	TRBV28	NA	TRBJ2-7	CAGNGDYAREQYF	TGTGCCGGCAACGGCGACTATGCGAGAGAGCAGTACTTC
NA	TRBV20-1	few	TRBJ1-5	CSANRRAGNQPQHF	TGCAGTGCTAATAGGAGGGCGGGCAATCAGCCCCAGCATTTT
NA	TRBV7-8	few	TRBJ2-1	CASSLGPVPEQFF	TGTGCCAGCAGCTTAGGCCCAGTCCCGGAGCAGTTCTTC
NA	TRBV4-1	few	TRBJ1-4	CASSQISTATNEKLFF	TGCGCCAGCAGCCAGATATCCACCGCAACTAATGAAAAACTGTTTTTT
NA	TRBV27	many	TRBJ2-1	CASSPRASYNEQFF	TGTGCCAGCAGTCCCAGGGCATCCTACAATGAGCAGTTCTTC
TRBD1	TRBV28	NA	TRBJ1-2	CASSSTGAHYGYTF	TGTGCCAGCAGTTCGACAGGGGCCCACTATGGCTACACCTTC
NA	TRBV2	NA	TRBJ1-1	CASTESLGNTEAFF	TGTGCCAGCACCGAGAGTCTGGGGAACACTGAAGCTTTCTTT
NA	TRBV29-1	few	TRBJ1-4	CSASTGRGEKRFF	TGCAGCGCATCGACAGGTCGCGGTGAAAAACGGTTTTTT
NA	TRBV28	NA	TRBJ2-7	CASRRAGGAPSYEQYF	TGTGCCAGCAGGCGAGCCGGGGGCGCCCCCTCCTACGAGCAGTACTTC
NA	TRBV19	NA	TRBJ1-1	CVSSWGRANTEAFF	TGTGTCAGTAGTTGGGGCCGGGCGAACACTGAAGCTTTCTTT
NA	TRBV12-3/TRBV12-4	many	TRBJ2-5	CASSLRGEETQYF	TGTGCCAGCAGCCTCCGAGGGGAAGAGACCCAGTACTTC
NA	TRBV12-3/TRBV12-4	many	TRBJ1-2	CASSSLTGNYGYTF	TGTGCCAGCAGTTCGCTGACAGGAAACTATGGCTACACCTTC
NA	TRBV3-1	NA	TRBJ2-1	CASSQLRGLAYNEQFF	TGTGCCAGCAGCCAACTCAGGGGCCTCGCCTACAATGAGCAGTTCTTC
NA	TRBV5-8	few	TRBJ1-2	CVSSLLSRTNYGYTF	TGTGTCAGCAGCTTGCTAAGCAGAACTAACTATGGCTACACCTTC
TRBD1	TRBV7-2	NA	TRBJ2-5	CASSLVRQGARETQYF	TGTGCCAGCAGCTTAGTAAGGCAGGGGGCTCGAGAGACCCAGTACTTC
NA	TRBV11-2	many	TRBJ2-7	CASSPSPGRVYEQYF	TGTGCCAGCAGCCCCAGCCCGGGCAGGGTTTACGAGCAGTACTTC
NA	TRBV6-6	NA	TRBJ1-5	CASSKLSGRERNQPQHF	TGTGCCAGCAGTAAACTTTCAGGTCGGGAAAGGAATCAGCCCCAGCATTTT
NA	TRBV6-2/TRBV6-3	few	TRBJ2-5	CASSPYAETQYF	TGTGCCAGCAGCCCTTACGCTGAGACCCAGTACTTC
TRBD1	TRBV12-3/TRBV12-4	many	TRBJ1-6	CASSLEGANSPLHF	TGTGCCAGCAGTTTAGAGGGGGCGAATTCACCCCTCCACTTT
TRBD1	TRBV5-1	many	TRBJ2-3	CASSLQGATDTQYF	TGTGCCAGCAGTTTACAGGGGGCAACAGATACGCAGTATTTT
NA	TRBV20-1	few	TRBJ1-1	CSAARVAGPEAFF	TGCAGTGCTGCACGAGTGGCCGGACCTGAAGCTTTCTTT
NA	TRBV6-5	many	TRBJ2-5	CASGRGSRETQYF	TGTGCCAGCGGCCGGGGCAGTCGGGAGACCCAGTACTTC
TRBD2	TRBV14	NA	TRBJ2-1	CASSQKAGVWFGEQFF	TGTGCCAGCAGCCAAAAAGCGGGGGTTTGGTTCGGTGAGCAGTTCTTC
NA	TRBV28	NA	TRBJ2-7	CASSFGAESPYEQYF	TGTGCCAGCAGTTTTGGCGCCGAGAGCCCCTACGAGCAGTACTTC
TRBD1	TRBV4-1	many	TRBJ1-2	CASSQVPDRDYGYTF	TGCGCCAGCAGCCAAGTGCCGGACAGGGACTATGGCTACACCTTC
NA	TRBV10-3	NA	TRBJ1-3	CAISESVGAGNTIYF	TGTGCCATCAGTGAGTCAGTCGGGGCTGGAAACACCATATATTTT
NA	TRBV7-9	NA	TRBJ2-7	CASSWGDSEQYF	TGTGCCAGCAGCTGGGGGGATTCTGAGCAGTACTTC
NA	TRBV20-1	few	TRBJ2-7	CSARSGEPNLYEQYF	TGCAGTGCCCGTTCGGGGGAGCCGAACTTATACGAGCAGTACTTC
NA	TRBV7-9	NA	TRBJ2-1	CASSRAGNEQFF	TGTGCCAGCAGTAGGGCGGGCAATGAGCAGTTCTTC
NA	TRBV20-1	few	TRBJ2-7	CSASVRAGTYEQYF	TGCAGTGCTAGTGTCCGGGCCGGAACCTACGAGCAGTACTTC